A few counts support the clone carrying this T cell receptor beta chain. Its antigen remains unidentified. TCR beta cDNA libraries had unique molecular identifiers. With about 0.9 to 11 million T cells as the source, 450,000 to 600,000 cDNA molecules resulted. Via MiXCR, TCRdb re-called the PCR reads, giving one row per CDR3 protein. The table shows around 440,000 distinct CDR3 sequences, with roughly 46% occurring only once. The CDR3 runs to 14 residues. Germline loops: CDR1 MGHRA, CDR2 YSYEKL. Trimming left V 1 base short and J 3 bases short, with 8 bases between. This sample is drawn from a study of post-analysis software for immune sequencing data. Looking at the study overall: The cohort encompassed relapsing-remitting, secondary progressive and progressive-relapsing multiple sclerosis disease courses. General study points: Patients showed TRBV5-6, TRBV5-1 and TRBV20-1 among several TRBV segments more frequent than in controls. Relative to controls, patients with multiple sclerosis showed significantly lower normalized Chao1 diversity. Strong co-clustering by F measure was evident for samples that had been prepared in the same batch.

The origin of this receptor is a girl aged 10 to 17 with multiple sclerosis. The chain recombines TRBV4-1 with TRBJ2-3; D is undetermined. Sequencing input: blood. CDR3 DNA: TGCGCCAGCAGCCAAGGTGGAGCAACAGATACGCAGTATTTT. Translating gives CASSQGGATDTQYF.